This T cell receptor beta chain originates from a study of blood T cell repertoires in COVID-19. Cohort allocation depended upon clinical history that participants reported. The V end lost 1 base, the J end lost 0 bases, and 10 bases lay between the germline ends. This CDR3 is built from 16 residues. Germline V gene sequence: CDR1 WSHSY, CDR2 SAAADI. Authors' methods: Reference gene primer amplification yielded estimated nucleated cell counts. The table came from immunoSEQ multiplex PCR; TCRdb's copy has only in-frame clones and leaves some out. That table supplies the V and J calls and clone size; D and trimming were determined from the DNA. In the table there are some 160,000 clones, about four fifths of which are singletons.

The chain has TRBV10-2 and TRBJ1-3; maybe TRBD1 (6 bases). The receptor was derived from an older woman who had recovered from COVID-19. Material for sequencing was PBMCs or T cells enriched from blood (not recorded which). The CDR3 loop is CASSEWQGSSGNTIYF. CDR3 bases: TGCGCCAGCAGTGAGTGGCAGGGGAGCTCTGGAAACACCATATATTTT.